These 13 T cell receptor beta chains originate from one sample sequenced in a study of T cell responses to AZD1222 COVID-19 vaccine. Some clones are missing from TCRdb's copy, which holds only in-frame ones; the method was immunoSEQ multiplex PCR. The sample lists about 150,000 clones; around 84% were seen once. Sequences were derived from peripheral blood, sampled on day 0 of AZD1222 vaccination. These receptors were taken from an adult in good health.

On this clone itself: An end of the junction does not agree with germline; a read error may underlie this. This chain links TRBV20-1 with TRBJ2-2; TRBD2 aligns across 7 bases. This CDR3 is 15 amino acids long. Germline loops: CDR1 DFQATT, CDR2 SNEGSKA (reference sequence). CDR3 DNA: TGCAGTGCTAGTGAATCGGGGGGAGGGACCGGGGAGCTATTTTTT. This gives the protein CSASESGGGTGELFF.

The chain joins TRBV9 to TRBJ1-1; D is uncertain. The V and J ends lost 3 bases and 7 bases respectively, with 13 bases between them. Germline lookup yields CDR1 SGDLS and CDR2 YYNGEE. The CDR3 has 13 amino acids. The CDR3 region is CASSARTDSEAFF. The CDR3 nucleotides read TGTGCCAGCAGCGCCCGGACTGATAGTGAAGCTTTCTTT. The variable domain in full, with the rest retrieved from reference TRBV9 and TRBJ1-1, is DSGVTQTPKHLITATGQRVTLRCSPRSGDLSVYWYQQSLDQGLQFLIQYYNGEERAKGNILERFSAQQFPDLHSELNLSSLELGDSALYFCASSARTDSEAFFGQGTRLTVV.

The CDR3 sequence: CASSLIGTDTQYF. The CDR3, as DNA: TGCGCCAGCAGCTTGATTGGGACGGATACGCAGTATTTT. This chain joins TRBV5-1 and TRBJ2-3; D may be TRBD1 or TRBD2 (5 bases each). Trimming shortened V by 1 base and J by 6 bases, and 9 bases separated the two germline ends. CDR3 length: 13 residues. Germline V CDR1 and CDR2: SGHRS, YFSETQ.

CDR3 DNA sequence: TGCGCCAGCAGCTTGGCGGGGGTGAGCTCCTACGAGCAGTACTTC. It yields the protein CASSLAGVSSYEQYF. The V call is TRBV5-1, the J call TRBJ2-7; D might be TRBD2 (6 bases). Trimming shortened V by 0 bases and J by 0 bases, and 10 bases separated the two germline ends. Germline V lookup: CDR1 SGHRS, CDR2 YFSETQ. The CDR3 extends over 15 amino acids. Based on the CDR3 plus reference TRBV5-1 and TRBJ2-7, the full variable domain is KAGVTQTPRYLIKTRGQQVTLSCSPISGHRSVSWYQQTPGQGLQFLFEYFSETQRNKGNFPGRFSGRQFSNSRSEMNVSTLELGDSALYLCASSLAGVSSYEQYFGPGTRLTVT.

The chain has TRBV28 and TRBJ1-3; 10 nucleotides line up with TRBD1. This CDR3 is built from 16 residues. Germline CDR1 MDHEN, CDR2 SYDVKM. V lost 11 bases to trimming and J lost 4 bases; unmatched junction nucleotides: 14. CDR3 amino acids: CACTTIRDRGGNTIYF. In DNA form, the CDR3 reads TGTGCCTGCACAACAATCCGGGACAGGGGAGGAAACACCATATATTTT.

The chain links TRBV28 to TRBJ1-5; D is unresolved. Germline assignment: CDR1 MDHEN and CDR2 SYDVKM. V was trimmed by 7 bases and J by 2 bases, leaving 9 bases between them. This CDR3 comprises 13 residues. This CDR3 is CASTPYGNQPQHF. The DNA of the CDR3 is TGTGCCAGCACACCTTATGGCAATCAGCCCCAGCATTTT.

The gene calls are TRBV5-1 and TRBJ2-5; 10 bases agree with TRBD2. The CDR3 loop spans 16 amino acids. The germline V gene has CDR1 SGHRS and CDR2 YFSETQ. Germline trimming cut 3 bases from V and 1 base from J; bases unmatched to any gene: 6. CDR3 DNA sequence: TGCGCCAGCAGCTCCAGCGGGGGGGCAGTCCAAGAGACCCAGTACTTC. Translation: CASSSSGGAVQETQYF.

This chain uses TRBV2 with TRBJ1-5; D call uncertain. V was trimmed by 0 bases and J by 4 bases, leaving 10 bases between them. This CDR3 comprises 15 residues. CDR1 and CDR2 from the germline V gene are SNHLY and FYNNEI. The CDR3 loop reads CASSEASGINQPQHF. The CDR3 DNA reads TGTGCCAGCAGTGAAGCGTCGGGGATTAATCAGCCCCAGCATTTT.

J is TRBJ1-6 and V is TRBV3-1 (or the pseudogene TRBV3-2); the D is unclear. The CDR3 has 15 amino acids. Germline assignment: CDR1 LGHDT and CDR2 YNNKEL (reference sequence). Trimming pared 0 bases from V and 8 bases from J, leaving 11 bases between. CDR3 sequence (DNA): TGTGCCAGCAGCCAAGAGGCGGGGAGGCATTCACCCCTCCACTTT. Translating it yields CASSQEAGRHSPLHF.

This clone was seen only once. The chain combines TRBV4-2 with TRBJ2-5; 7 positions agree with TRBD2. V lost 0 bases, J lost 1 base, and 2 bases stayed unmatched. This CDR3 region has 15 residues. The V gene's germline CDR1 is LGHNA and CDR2 YNFKEQ. Written as DNA, the CDR3 is TGTGCCAGCAGCCAAGAGGCTAGCGGCCAAGAGACCCAGTACTTC. Translated, it gives CASSQEASGQETQYF.

This rearrangement joins TRBV18 to TRBJ1-5; D may be TRBD1 (5 bases). The CDR3 consists of 14 residues. V was trimmed by 2 bases and J by 3 bases, leaving 8 bases between them. Germline values: CDR1 KGHSH, CDR2 LQKENI. CDR3: CASSPGANNQPQHF. DNA for the CDR3: TGTGCCAGCTCACCAGGGGCAAACAATCAGCCCCAGCATTTT.

The V gene is TRBV3-1 (or the pseudogene TRBV3-2), the J gene TRBJ2-1; D is undetermined. V was trimmed by 2 bases and J by 7 bases, leaving 15 bases between them. The V gene's germline CDR1 is LGHDT and CDR2 YNNKEL (reference sequence). The CDR3 is 15 amino acids. The CDR3 coding sequence is TGTGCCAGCAGCCAAAATGGGGTCACGCTGAATGAGCAGTTCTTC. This sequence encodes CASSQNGVTLNEQFF.

The chain has TRBV6-6 and TRBJ2-7; 9 bases align to TRBD1. This CDR3 spans 15 amino acids. V lost 5 bases, J lost 4 bases, and 9 bases stayed unmatched. The germline V gene has CDR1 MNHNY and CDR2 SVGAGI (reference sequence). The CDR3 loop reads CASSREWTGAYEQYF. Here the CDR3 DNA reads TGTGCCAGCAGTCGGGAGTGGACAGGGGCTTACGAGCAGTACTTC.